The 19 T cell receptor beta chains below were found in one sample sequenced in a study of blood T cell repertoires in COVID-19. Profiled with immunoSEQ multiplex PCR; TCRdb holds only in-frame clones, not every one. The sample contains about 120,000 clones, roughly 80% of which appear only once. Material for sequencing was peripheral blood. The receptors here all came from a human donor in a cohort sampled during active COVID-19.

The chain carries TRBV6-2 or TRBV6-3 and TRBJ2-3, with 9 bases identical to TRBD2. V lost 0 bases, J lost 1 base, and 2 bases stayed unmatched. CDR1 is MNHEY and CDR2 is SVGEGT in the germline V gene. The CDR3 is made up of 16 amino acids. In DNA form, the CDR3 reads TGTGCCAGCAGTTACTCGCCTAGCGGGGGCACAGATACGCAGTATTTT. Protein sequence: CASSYSPSGGTDTQYF.

The chain uses TRBV2 and TRBJ1-4; no reliable D call. Deletions cut 10 bases from V and 2 bases from J, with 11 bases between. CDR3 length equals 13 residues. The V gene's germline CDR1 is SNHLY and CDR2 FYNNEI. CDR3 region: CATGGWTNEKLFF. Here the CDR3 DNA reads TGTGCCACCGGAGGGTGGACTAATGAAAAACTGTTTTTT.

The rearrangement uses TRBV7-8 and TRBJ2-3; 12 positions agree with TRBD2. The trim removed 4 bases at V and 5 bases at J, leaving 7 bases unmatched. The CDR3 is 16 residues long. Germline V gives CDR1 SGHVS, CDR2 FQNEAQ. In nucleotides, the CDR3 is TGTGCCAGCAGCTGGAGACTAGCGGGGGACTTAGATACGCAGTATTTT. Translating it yields CASSWRLAGDLDTQYF. The variable domain in full, with the rest retrieved from reference TRBV7-8 and TRBJ2-3, is GAGVSQSPRYKVAKRGQDVALRCDPISGHVSLFWYQQALGQGPEFLTYFQNEAQLDKSGLPSDRFFAERPEGSVSTLKIQRTQQEDSAVYLCASSWRLAGDLDTQYFGPGTRLTVL.

In regard to this clone: Given a much more abundant clone one base away, this may be a read error. Additional DNA sequences in this sample encode the identical CDR3. The V call is TRBV6-1, the J call TRBJ1-2, with TRBD1 matching over 10 bases. The CDR3 is 14 amino acids. Germline lookup yields CDR1 MNHNS and CDR2 SASEGT. The CDR3, as DNA: TGTGCCAGTAGTGAGACGGGACAGGGGTTAGGCTACACCTTC. It specifies CASSETGQGLGYTF.

The chain recombines TRBV2 with TRBJ2-7; 7 nucleotides agree with TRBD2. The CDR3 is 12 residues long. Trimming removed 8 bases from V and 3 bases from J; junction bases left unmatched: 4. Germline loops: CDR1 SNHLY, CDR2 FYNNEI. The CDR3 protein is CASGGEIYEQYF. The CDR3 DNA reads TGTGCCAGCGGGGGGGAGATCTACGAGCAGTACTTC.

The chain joins TRBV10-3 to TRBJ2-7; TRBD1 matches 7 bases. From germline, CDR1 is ENHRY and CDR2 SYGVKD. This CDR3 comprises 12 residues. After removal of 5 bases from V and 3 bases from J, the junction contained 1 base not matched to a gene. The CDR3 spells CAISWDSYEQYF. CDR3 DNA: TGTGCCATCAGTTGGGACAGCTACGAGCAGTACTTC.

The V and J genes are TRBV7-2 and TRBJ2-5; 9 bases agree with TRBD1. The trim removed 2 bases at V and 7 bases at J, leaving 5 bases unmatched. This CDR3 has 14 amino acids. Germline values: CDR1 SGHTA, CDR2 FQGNSA. This CDR3 reads CASSLSGQGRTQYF. The CDR3 DNA reads as TGTGCCAGCAGCTTATCCGGACAGGGGAGGACCCAGTACTTC.

The chain links TRBV10-1 to TRBJ1-1, with D unresolved. CDR3 size: 12 residues. The ends were cut back, 4 bases at V and 5 bases at J, with 8 bases in the middle. Germline V gene sequence: CDR1 WNHNN, CDR2 SYGVQD (reference sequence). The CDR3 DNA follows: TGCGCCAGCAGTGCGGGAGGGACTGAAGCTTTCTTT. Residues: CASSAGGTEAFF.

CDR3 DNA sequence: TGTGCCAGCAGCCAGGGAACAGGGAATCAGCCCCAGCATTTT. Its protein product is CASSQGTGNQPQHF. This sequence joins TRBV7-8 and TRBJ1-5; possible D gene TRBD1, 6 bases. Germline V lookup: CDR1 SGHVS, CDR2 FQNEAQ. V lost 5 bases and J 4 bases, leaving 12 bases between the germline ends. The CDR3 extends over 14 amino acids.

The chain is built from TRBV6-5 and TRBJ2-5; 9 nucleotides line up with TRBD2. V dropped 2 bases and J dropped 5; count of bases not matched to a gene: 6. Germline values: CDR1 MNHEY, CDR2 SVGAGI. This CDR3 comprises 15 residues. Here the CDR3 reads CASSYSLAGRETQYF. CDR3 in DNA: TGTGCCAGCAGTTACAGCCTAGCGGGGAGGGAGACCCAGTACTTC.

This chain joins TRBV5-1 and TRBJ2-2, with unresolved D. CDR1 and CDR2 from the germline V gene are SGHRS and YFSETQ. This CDR3 spans 15 amino acids. Deletions cut 5 bases from V and 7 bases from J, with 18 bases between. CDR3 nucleotides: TGCGCCAGCAGGTCCGAAGCTAACTCCATCGGGGAGCTGTTTTTT. It encodes CASRSEANSIGELFF.

The gene calls are TRBV3-1 (or the pseudogene TRBV3-2) and TRBJ2-7, with 7 bases fitting TRBD1. This CDR3 has 14 amino acids. Germline V gene data show CDR1 as LGHDT and CDR2 as YNNKEL (reference sequence). V gave up 2 bases and J gave up 3 bases; unmatched junction bases: 4. The DNA of the CDR3 is TGTGCCAGCAGCCAAAACAACAGGGGCTACGAGCAGTACTTC. This encodes CASSQNNRGYEQYF.

V is TRBV3-1 (or the pseudogene TRBV3-2) and J is TRBJ2-1, with D perhaps TRBD2 (6 bases). Trimming removed 4 bases at V and 8 bases at J, with 24 bases between. Per the germline V gene, CDR1 is LGHDT and CDR2 is YNNKEL (reference sequence). CDR3 length: 17 amino acids. CDR3 coding DNA: TGTGCCAGCAGCCTCCGGGTCGGGGGACGACCTATCGATGAGCAGTTCTTC. It translates to CASSLRVGGRPIDEQFF.

The rearrangement uses TRBV9 and TRBJ2-1; 10 nucleotides line up with TRBD2. This CDR3 is built from 17 residues. V shed 0 bases, J shed 3 bases, and the junction held 6 bases outside the gene matches. Germline CDR1 is SGDLS and CDR2 is YYNGEE. This chain's CDR3 is CASSVGLAGAYYNEQFF. In DNA form, the CDR3 reads TGTGCCAGCAGCGTAGGCCTAGCGGGGGCGTACTACAATGAGCAGTTCTTC.

This clone was detected only a few times. The chain employs TRBV19 and TRBJ1-1, with a possible D match to TRBD1 (5 bases). Germline CDR1 and CDR2: LNHDA and SQIVND (reference sequence). The germline V and J ends were trimmed by 10 bases and 4 bases, with 19 bases remaining between them. The CDR3 is made up of 14 amino acids. Written as DNA, the CDR3 is TGTGCCACCTCAGACCAGGGAGGTAGCACTGAAGCTTTCTTT. Translated: CATSDQGGSTEAFF.

V gene TRBV6-5 combines with J gene TRBJ1-6, with a weak D call TRBD1 (6 bases). The CDR3 is 15 amino acids. The germline V gene has CDR1 MNHEY and CDR2 SVGAGI. Trimming cost V 7 bases and J 8 bases, with 18 bases left between them. The CDR3 loop reads CASTITGPSDSPLHF. The CDR3 DNA sequence: TGTGCCAGCACCATTACAGGGCCCAGCGATTCACCCCTCCACTTT.

This clone is a singleton in its sample. The chain is built from TRBV7-9 and TRBJ1-2; TRBD1 matches at 11 bases. Germline V gene data show CDR1 as SEHNR and CDR2 as FQNEAQ (reference sequence). The CDR3 sequence is 15 residues long. V shed 3 bases, J shed 12 bases, and the junction held 12 bases outside the gene matches. CDR3 region: CASSFRTRTGGFDTF. CDR3 coding DNA: TGTGCCAGCAGCTTTCGAACCAGGACAGGGGGCTTCGACACCTTC.

The chain employs TRBV6-5 and TRBJ1-2, with D unclear. Trimming left V 0 bases short and J 4 bases short, with 12 bases between. CDR1 and CDR2 (germline): MNHEY, SVGAGI. CDR3 length: 15 amino acids. Here the CDR3 DNA reads TGTGCCAGCAGTTACTCCCGCGGAATCTTCTATGGCTACACCTTC. Translated: CASSYSRGIFYGYTF.

The chain is built from TRBV11-2 and TRBJ2-2, with 11 positions matching TRBD1. Germline lookup yields CDR1 SGHAT and CDR2 FQNNGV. After removal of 3 bases from V and 4 bases from J, the junction contained 4 bases not matched to a gene. This CDR3 region has 16 residues. The CDR3, as DNA: TGTGCCAGCAGCTTCTCCGGGACAGGGGGCACCGGGGAGCTGTTTTTT. Translated, it gives CASSFSGTGGTGELFF.